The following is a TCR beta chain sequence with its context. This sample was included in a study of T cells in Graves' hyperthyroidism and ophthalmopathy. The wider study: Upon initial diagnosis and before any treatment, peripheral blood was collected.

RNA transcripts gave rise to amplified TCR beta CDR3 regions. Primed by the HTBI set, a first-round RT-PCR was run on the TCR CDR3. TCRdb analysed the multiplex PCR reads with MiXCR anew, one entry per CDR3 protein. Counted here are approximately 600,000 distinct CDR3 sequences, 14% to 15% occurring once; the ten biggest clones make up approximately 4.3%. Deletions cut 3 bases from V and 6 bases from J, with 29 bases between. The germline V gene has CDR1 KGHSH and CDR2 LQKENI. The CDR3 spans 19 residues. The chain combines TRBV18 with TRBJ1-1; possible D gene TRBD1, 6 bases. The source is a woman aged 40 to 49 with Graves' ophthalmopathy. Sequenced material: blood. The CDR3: CASSPLTVGGAHLDAEAFF. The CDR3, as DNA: TGTGCCAGCTCACCCCTCACGGTTGGGGGGGCGCACCTTGACGCTGAAGCTTTCTTT.